Below, one T cell receptor beta chain is given with its context. The sample originates from a study of blood T cell repertoires in COVID-19. The wider study: The samples span acute and convalescent COVID-19 from the United States, Italy and Spain.

Methods used by the authors: Counts of nucleated cells, estimated from reference gene primer amplification, were obtained. Using immunoSEQ multiplex PCR, the repertoire was profiled, and TCRdb retains in-frame clones only, with some absent. V, J and clone size derive from that table, while D and trimming were established from the DNA sequence. The sample lists 120,000 or so clones, 80% occurring once. The CDR3 totals 15 residues. CDR1 is SGHRS, CDR2 YFSETQ, per germline. After removal of 3 bases from V and 2 bases from J, the junction contained 2 bases not matched to a gene. Sequencing was performed on peripheral blood. The genes are TRBV5-1 and TRBJ2-1; 10 nucleotides align to TRBD2. The receptor comes from a man between 65 and 85 years old with acute or convalescent COVID-19. As DNA, the CDR3 is TGCGCCAGCAGCTCTAGCGGGGGTCCCTACAATGAGCAGTTCTTC. This codes for CASSSSGGPYNEQFF. Full variable domain (missing parts from reference TRBV5-1 and TRBJ2-1): KAGVTQTPRYLIKTRGQQVTLSCSPISGHRSVSWYQQTPGQGLQFLFEYFSETQRNKGNFPGRFSGRQFSNSRSEMNVSTLELGDSALYLCASSSSGGPYNEQFFGPGTRLTVL.